The 32 T cell receptor beta chains given below trace back to one sample, sequenced in a study of blood T cells in healthy people across ages. Using a J-beta primer mix together with a sample-barcoded 5' primer, a second PCR was run for about 7 to 12 cycles. One entry per CDR3 protein results from TCRdb running MiXCR on the 5' RACE reads. The data hold 850,000 to 950,000 distinct CDR3 sequences, with roughly 26% observed a single time. The specimen was blood. These TCRs come from a woman of 80 years or more in good health.

This clonotype was counted between two and nine times. The V gene is TRBV9, the J gene TRBJ2-1; 8 nucleotides agree with TRBD2. The trim removed 0 bases at V and 8 bases at J, leaving 7 bases unmatched. The CDR3 is 15 amino acids. Germline V gives CDR1 SGDLS, CDR2 YYNGEE. CDR3 bases: TGTGCCAGCAGCGTAGTGACGGGGGGGAACCATGAGCAGTTCTTC. As protein: CASSVVTGGNHEQFF.

This clonotype was seen only a few times. This chain joins TRBV6-5 and TRBJ1-1; D remains ambiguous. Trimming shortened V by 4 bases and J by 0 bases, and 18 bases separated the two germline ends. Germline V CDR1 and CDR2: MNHEY, SVGAGI. There are 17 residues in the CDR3. CDR3 amino acids: CASSFDSPSRMNTEAFF. In DNA form, the CDR3 reads TGTGCCAGCAGTTTCGACTCCCCGTCGCGTATGAACACTGAAGCTTTCTTT.

As to this clonotype: Here the CDR3 omits its conserved ending phenylalanine or tryptophan, so a read error is the likely source. The chain recombines TRBV27 with TRBJ2-1; 8 bases align to TRBD2. The CDR3 consists of 17 residues. The germline V gene has CDR1 MNHEY and CDR2 SMNVEV (reference sequence). The V segment lost 5 bases and the J segment 0 bases; nucleotides outside the gene matches: 9. This CDR3 reads CASSLLPSGSSYNEQFC. The CDR3 DNA sequence: TGTGCCAGCAGTCTCCTTCCCAGCGGGAGCTCCTACAATGAGCAGTTCTGC.

This clonotype was observed many times. This sequence joins TRBV7-2 and TRBJ2-7; 9 bases fit TRBD1. V lost 5 bases to trimming and J lost 2 bases; unmatched junction nucleotides: 7. This CDR3 is built from 15 residues. CDR1 SGHTA and CDR2 FQGNSA come from the germline V gene. CDR3 nucleotides: TGTGCCAGCAGCCCAGACAGGGGGAGTCCCTACGAGCAGTACTTC. This encodes CASSPDRGSPYEQYF.

A word on this clonotype: A much larger clone differs from this one at a single base, so this may be a read error. The J gene is TRBJ2-7, the V gene TRBV6-6; 8 bases fit TRBD2. With V trimmed by 0 bases and J by 7 bases, 11 bases remained unmatched. CDR3 size: 16 residues. From germline, CDR1 is MNHNY and CDR2 SVGAGI (reference sequence). The CDR3 DNA sequence: TGTGCCAGCAGTTACTCGTTCGCGGGGGGATACAATGAGCAGTACTTC. Protein sequence: CASSYSFAGGYNEQYF.

A few counts support this clonotype. The V and J genes are TRBV6-2 or TRBV6-3 and TRBJ1-5; D is unresolved. CDR1 is MNHEY and CDR2 is SVGEGT in the germline V gene. This CDR3 region has 14 residues. Trimming cost V 1 base and J 0 bases, with 4 bases left between them. The CDR3 DNA reads as TGTGCCAGCAGTTACTTCTCTAGCAATCAGCCCCAGCATTTT. Its translation is CASSYFSSNQPQHF.

This clonotype was seen ten or more times. V and J are TRBV7-2 and TRBJ2-7; TRBD1 is a possible D gene (6 bases). Germline CDR1 and CDR2: SGHTA and FQGNSA. V lost 1 base to trimming and J lost 2 bases, with 9 bases between them. The CDR3 runs 14 residues. The chain's CDR3 is CASSLVGGPYEQYF. The CDR3 DNA reads as TGTGCCAGCAGCTTAGTTGGGGGCCCCTACGAGCAGTACTTC.

This clonotype was seen many times. The rearrangement joins TRBV9 to TRBJ2-3; D perhaps matches TRBD1 (6 bases). CDR3 length equals 15 residues. From germline, CDR1 is SGDLS and CDR2 YYNGEE. V dropped 2 bases and J dropped 2 bases, with 12 bases sitting between them. CDR3 DNA: TGTGCCAGCAGCGTTACCAGGGGCCACACAGATACGCAGTATTTT. Protein: CASSVTRGHTDTQYF. The full variable domain, its missing parts supplied by reference TRBV9 and TRBJ2-3, is DSGVTQTPKHLITATGQRVTLRCSPRSGDLSVYWYQQSLDQGLQFLIQYYNGEERAKGNILERFSAQQFPDLHSELNLSSLELGDSALYFCASSVTRGHTDTQYFGPGTRLTVL.

This clonotype has a handful of counts. The genes are TRBV5-4 and TRBJ2-1; D gene unclear. The CDR3 consists of 15 residues. The ends were cut back, 4 bases at V and 8 bases at J, with 19 bases in the middle. The germline V gene encodes CDR1 SGHNT and CDR2 YYREEE (reference sequence). In nucleotides, the CDR3 is TGTGCCAGCAGCCCCTGGGGTCGCCTGCTCGATGAGCAGTTCTTC. This encodes CASSPWGRLLDEQFF.

The gene calls are TRBV29-1 and TRBJ1-3, with TRBD1 matching over 11 bases. This CDR3 comprises 14 residues. The V and J ends lost 5 bases and 3 bases, in that order; junction bases with no gene match: 3. The germline V gene has CDR1 SQVTM and CDR2 ANQGSEA. For the CDR3, the DNA is TGCAGCGTTTGGACAGGGGGCAGTGGAAACACCATATATTTT. This translates into CSVWTGGSGNTIYF.

This clonotype occurred many times. The chain is built from TRBV6-5 and TRBJ2-1; 12 bases are a match to TRBD2. Germline-derived CDR1 and CDR2 are MNHEY and SVGAGI. The CDR3 covers 15 residues. With 4 bases clipped from V and 5 bases from J, the junction kept 3 bases outside the gene matches. The CDR3, as DNA: TGTGCCAGCAGTTTTACTAGCGGGGGGAACAATGAGCAGTTCTTC. It is translated as CASSFTSGGNNEQFF.

The CDR3 bases are TGCGCCAGCAGCCGGACAGGGCATCAGCCCCAGCATTTT. Translation gives CASSRTGHQPQHF. J is TRBJ1-5 and V is TRBV10-1; 8 bases fit TRBD1. The junction had 3 bases not matched to a gene; V was cut back by 6 bases and J by 5 bases. CDR1 and CDR2 (germline): WNHNN, SYGVQD (reference sequence). The CDR3 is 13 amino acids.

CDR3 region: CSATGTVQETQYF. The CDR3 DNA sequence: TGCAGTGCTACGGGGACAGTCCAAGAGACCCAGTACTTC. This chain links TRBV20-1 with TRBJ2-5, with 7 bases matching TRBD1. There are 13 residues in the CDR3. The germline V gene encodes CDR1 DFQATT and CDR2 SNEGSKA (reference sequence). Trimming at V came to 4 bases and at J to 1 base, leaving 3 bases not matched to a gene.

This clonotype was observed a few times. Given a much more abundant clone one base away, this may be a read error. The chain carries TRBV7-2 and TRBJ2-1, with D hard to call. The CDR3 is 11 residues long. V was cut by 2 bases and J by 8 bases, with 4 bases left in between. Looked up from germline, CDR1 is SGHTA and CDR2 is FQGNSA. The CDR3 region has the DNA TGTACCAGCAGCTTAATCGATGAGCAGTTCTTC. Its translation is CTSSLIDEQFF.

The sample holds many counts of this clonotype. The V and J genes are TRBV2 and TRBJ1-2, with D perhaps matching TRBD1 (6 bases). Germline lookup yields CDR1 SNHLY and CDR2 FYNNEI. Trimming cost V 6 bases and J 4 bases, with 12 bases left between them. The CDR3 has 13 residues. The CDR3 region has the DNA TGTGCCAGCAGACCTACAGGGATCTATGGCTACACCTTC. Translating it yields CASRPTGIYGYTF.

A remark on this clonotype: Relative to the germline gene, one junction end is altered; a read error may explain this. The V gene is TRBV24-1, the J gene TRBJ2-1, with D perhaps matching TRBD2 (5 bases). There are 16 residues in the CDR3. Germline CDR1 is KGHDR and CDR2 is SFDVKD. In nucleotides, the CDR3 is TGTACCACCAGTGACCCGATGGCGGGCGCCCGCAGGGAGCAGTTCTTC. Protein product: CTTSDPMAGARREQFF.

This clonotype was counted only a few times. The gene calls are TRBV9 and TRBJ1-1, with D maybe TRBD1 (5 bases). The CDR3 is 14 amino acids. Germline loops: CDR1 SGDLS, CDR2 YYNGEE. With 0 bases removed from V and 5 bases from J, the gap between germline ends came to 11 bases. The CDR3 DNA is TGTGCCAGCAGCGTAGTGCCGGGGGGGACTGAAGCTTTCTTT. It encodes CASSVVPGGTEAFF.

This rearrangement joins TRBV5-1 to TRBJ2-2, with D maybe TRBD1 (5 bases). The V end was cut by 2 bases, the J end by 0 bases, with 8 bases between. The CDR3 sequence is 15 residues long. Germline V gene data show CDR1 as SGHRS and CDR2 as YFSETQ. CDR3 DNA sequence: TGCGCCAGCAGCTTCAGGGATACGAACACCGGGGAGCTGTTTTTT. It codes for CASSFRDTNTGELFF.

V usage is TRBV10-3 and J usage is TRBJ1-6; no clear D gene. With 2 bases removed from V and 8 bases from J, the gap between germline ends came to 13 bases. The CDR3 contains 15 residues. In germline, CDR1 is ENHRY, CDR2 SYGVKD. CDR3 nucleotides: TGTGCCATCAGTGAGGCTGCGACCGATCATTCACCCCTCCACTTT. This gives the protein CAISEAATDHSPLHF.

This clonotype was recorded many times. The rearrangement uses TRBV5-1 and TRBJ1-4; unclear D gene. V was clipped by 2 bases and J by 0 bases, with 11 bases between them. Germline loops: CDR1 SGHRS, CDR2 YFSETQ. This CDR3 has 16 residues. For the CDR3, the DNA is TGCGCCAGCAGCTTCGGGCCTTCTCCAACTAATGAAAAACTGTTTTTT. Its translation: CASSFGPSPTNEKLFF.

The chain couples TRBV6-1 to TRBJ1-2, with 8 bases lining up with TRBD1. CDR3 length: 13 amino acids. The V gene's germline CDR1 is MNHNS and CDR2 SASEGT. V dropped 5 bases and J dropped 3; count of bases not matched to a gene: 2. The CDR3 DNA follows: TGTGCCAGCAGTATGACAGGGGACTATGGCTACACCTTC. This translates into CASSMTGDYGYTF.

The V gene is TRBV20-1, the J gene TRBJ2-1, with TRBD2 matching 9 bases. The CDR3 covers 16 residues. Germline V CDR1 and CDR2: DFQATT, SNEGSKA (reference sequence). Trimming took 5 bases from V and 7 from J; bases not matched to a gene: 15. As DNA, the CDR3 is TGCAGTGCTCCACGGGCTGCTAGCGGGGTTCGGAATGAGCAGTTCTTC. Its protein product is CSAPRAASGVRNEQFF.

The sample holds many counts of this clonotype. The chain combines TRBV12-3 or TRBV12-4 with TRBJ2-7, with no clear D. CDR3 length: 17 amino acids. V was clipped by 6 bases and J by 4 bases, with 25 bases between them. The CDR3 protein is CASSRAVGQVDSYEQYF. As DNA, the CDR3 is TGTGCCAGCAGCCGCGCCGTTGGCCAGGTTGATTCGTACGAGCAGTACTTC.

The rearrangement links TRBV2 to TRBJ2-4, with 7 bases matching TRBD1. The assigned J gene may be wrong: the sequence end matches TRBJ2-7 better. CDR1 SNHLY and CDR2 FYNNEI come from the germline V gene. The CDR3 extends over 14 amino acids. The CDR3 DNA reads as TGTGCCAGCAGCCCTCTGACAGGGAACCACGAGCAGTACTTC. It encodes CASSPLTGNHEQYF.

This clonotype was found a few times. The chain is built from TRBV29-1 and TRBJ2-1, with TRBD2 matching 7 bases. CDR3 length: 15 residues. Trimming cost V 8 bases and J 9 bases; bases outside gene matches: 19. Germline CDR1 reads SQVTM; CDR2 reads ANQGSEA. CDR3 sequence (DNA): TGCAGCATCCATCCGACTGGCGGGGGAATCGGTGAGCAGTTCTTC. Amino acids: CSIHPTGGGIGEQFF.

The chain uses TRBV6-1 and TRBJ2-7; D ambiguous. The germline gives CDR1 MNHNS, CDR2 SASEGT. Trimming left V 2 bases short and J 3 bases short, with 17 bases between. The CDR3 has 16 amino acids. DNA for the CDR3: TGTGCCAGCAGTGAATATGGTGTCCCCTTTCTCTACGAGCAGTACTTC. Protein sequence: CASSEYGVPFLYEQYF.

This clonotype was seen more than once but under ten times. V usage is TRBV9 and J usage is TRBJ2-5; no clear D gene. This CDR3 has 15 amino acids. The germline V and J ends were trimmed by 0 bases and 1 base, with 10 bases remaining between them. CDR1 SGDLS and CDR2 YYNGEE come from the germline V gene. This CDR3 is CASSVDGQPQETQYF. The CDR3 region has the DNA TGTGCCAGCAGCGTAGATGGGCAACCCCAAGAGACCCAGTACTTC. Variable domain in full (rest from reference TRBV9 and TRBJ2-5): DSGVTQTPKHLITATGQRVTLRCSPRSGDLSVYWYQQSLDQGLQFLIQYYNGEERAKGNILERFSAQQFPDLHSELNLSSLELGDSALYFCASSVDGQPQETQYFGPGTRLLVL.

This clonotype was observed many times. The CDR3 DNA is TGTGCCAGCAGCTTGGTCCAGGGAACCGGTGAGACCCAGTACTTC. Translating it yields CASSLVQGTGETQYF. The rearrangement joins TRBV5-6 to TRBJ2-5, with TRBD1 as a possible D gene (5 bases). CDR3 length equals 15 residues. Germline V lookup: CDR1 SGHDT, CDR2 YYEEEE. V was trimmed by 0 bases and J by 5 bases, leaving 14 bases between them.

This clonotype has just a few counts. Just one base apart from a much larger clone, this may be a read error. The chain recombines TRBV6-2 or TRBV6-3 with TRBJ2-5; no clear D. TRBJ2-1 matches the DNA end more closely, so the J call is doubtful. This CDR3 has 13 amino acids. Germline CDR1 is MNHEY and CDR2 is SVGEGT. CDR3 nucleotide sequence: TGTGCCAGCAGTTTCCCGACCCAAGAGACCCAGTTCTTC. This gives the protein CASSFPTQETQFF.

There are a few counts of this clonotype. This chain joins TRBV30 and TRBJ1-1; possible D gene TRBD1, 5 bases. The V gene's germline CDR1 is GTSNPN and CDR2 SVGIG (reference sequence). The V and J ends lost 1 base and 4 bases respectively, with 10 bases between them. The CDR3 extends over 13 amino acids. CDR3 in DNA: TGTGCCTGGAGTGCACAGGTTAGCACTGAAGCTTTCTTT. Translating it yields CAWSAQVSTEAFF.

CDR3 region: CASSFFDSSRCNEQFF. DNA of the CDR3: TGTGCCAGCAGTTTCTTTGACTCATCACGATGCAATGAGCAGTTCTTC. The chain couples TRBV28 to TRBJ2-1; D is undetermined. V was shortened by 3 bases and J by 6 bases, with 18 bases between the two germline ends. The germline V gene encodes CDR1 MDHEN and CDR2 SYDVKM. This CDR3 has 16 amino acids.

There are many counts of this clonotype. The rearrangement joins TRBV7-2 to TRBJ2-5; D remains ambiguous. Trimming cost V 5 bases and J 2 bases, with 12 bases left between them. Germline loops: CDR1 SGHTA, CDR2 FQGNSA. This CDR3 comprises 14 residues. Here the CDR3 reads CASSPNMGQETQYF. Here the CDR3 DNA reads TGTGCCAGCAGCCCTAATATGGGACAAGAGACCCAGTACTTC.